The clone carrying this TCR beta chain was seen a few times. These data originate in a study of beta chain features in type 1 diabetes. Study-wide background: All of the samples together had more than 95 million sorted cells examined.

Reverse transcribing all isolated RNA meant expressed TCRB transcripts were sequenced. Sequencing was performed with immunoSEQ multiplex PCR; in TCRdb, only in-frame clones are kept and a portion is missing. This table holds under 900,000 clones, roughly a sixth found once. The length of the CDR3 is 12 residues. Looked up from germline, CDR1 is MDHEN and CDR2 is SYDVKM. V was cut by 3 bases and J by 10 bases, with 9 bases left in between. Central memory, naive, regulatory and stem cell-like memory CD4+ cells were sorted by CD45RO/CCR7/CD25/CD127/CD95/CD27. This sequence originates from a woman between 18 and 30 years old in good health. Material for sequencing was naive CD4+ T cells from blood. The chain joins TRBV28 to TRBJ2-2; D call uncertain. The CDR3, as DNA: TGTGCCAGCAGTTTTATTGGCGAGGAGCTGTTTTTT. Residues: CASSFIGEELFF.